The 30 T cell receptor beta chains listed next were all sequenced from one sample in a study of T cells in Graves' hyperthyroidism and ophthalmopathy. TCR beta CDR3 region amplification was performed from RNA transcripts. Carried out on the TCR CDR3, a first-round RT-PCR used the HTBI primer set. TCRdb recomputed calls from the multiplex PCR reads with MiXCR, one row per CDR3 protein. The sample records roughly 500,000 distinct CDR3 sequences, about 45% being singletons. The sample comprised peripheral blood or thyroid tissue (not recorded which). The receptors were gathered from an adult woman with Graves' disease, either hyperthyroidism or ophthalmopathy (not recorded which).

At least ten counts were recorded for this clonotype. The gene calls are TRBV20-1 and TRBJ1-1; 7 nucleotides match TRBD1. The CDR3 is made up of 12 amino acids. Trimming cost V 6 bases and J 4 bases; bases outside gene matches: 5. Germline CDR1 and CDR2: DFQATT and SNEGSKA (reference sequence). The CDR3 loop is CSANRGPTEAFF. In DNA, the CDR3 is TGCAGTGCAAATAGGGGGCCCACTGAAGCTTTCTTT.

This clonotype occurred once. This sequence joins TRBV5-1 and TRBJ1-1; TRBD1 matches at 7 bases. V trimming: 4 bases; J trimming: 0 bases; junction bases outside the gene matches: 9. Per the germline V gene, CDR1 is SGHRS and CDR2 is YFSETQ. The CDR3 totals 16 residues. CDR3 in amino acids: CASSPKTGNMNTEAFF. CDR3 DNA sequence: TGCGCCAGCAGCCCGAAGACAGGGAATATGAACACTGAAGCTTTCTTT.

This clonotype was counted at least ten times. The J gene is TRBJ2-2, the V gene TRBV7-9, with TRBD1 identical over 9 bases. The V segment lost 6 bases and the J segment 8 bases; nucleotides outside the gene matches: 13. This CDR3 region has 16 residues. Germline V CDR1 and CDR2: SEHNR, FQNEAQ (reference sequence). This CDR3 reads CASSLITGGASGELFF. The CDR3 coding sequence is TGTGCCAGCAGTCTAATTACAGGGGGCGCGTCTGGGGAGCTGTTTTTT.

This clonotype was seen repeatedly, ten times or more. The chain uses TRBV7-9 and TRBJ1-3; D is uncertain. Germline-derived CDR1 and CDR2 are SEHNR and FQNEAQ (reference sequence). Trimming cost V 1 base and J 5 bases, with 3 bases left between them. The CDR3 runs to 12 residues. The CDR3 region is CASSLDRNTIYF. CDR3 DNA: TGTGCCAGCAGCTTAGACCGAAACACCATATATTTT.

The chain uses TRBV29-1 and TRBJ1-3; D unresolved. This CDR3 spans 14 amino acids. The V end lost 6 bases, the J end lost 0 bases, and 12 bases lay between the germline ends. Germline assignment: CDR1 SQVTM and CDR2 ANQGSEA. The CDR3 bases are TGCAGCGTGACACGGGCCACCTCTGGAAACACCATATATTTT. This sequence encodes CSVTRATSGNTIYF. The full variable domain, with the rest looked up from reference TRBV29-1 and TRBJ1-3, is SAVISQKPSRDICQRGTSLTIQCQVDSQVTMMFWYRQQPGQSLTLIATANQGSEATYESGFVIDKFPISRPNLTFSTLTVSNMSPEDSSIYLCSVTRATSGNTIYFGEGSWLTVV.

V and J are TRBV19 and TRBJ1-5, with TRBD1 identical over 11 bases. With V trimmed by 5 bases and J by 7 bases, 10 bases remained unmatched. This CDR3 contains 16 residues. Germline V gene sequence: CDR1 LNHDA, CDR2 SQIVND (reference sequence). CDR3: CASSSRTGGGGQPQHF. In DNA form, the CDR3 reads TGTGCCAGTAGTTCCCGGACAGGGGGCGGAGGACAGCCCCAGCATTTT.

This clonotype came up many times. The V call is TRBV2, the J call TRBJ2-2, with a tentative D call TRBD2 (6 bases). The germline V gene encodes CDR1 SNHLY and CDR2 FYNNEI. V dropped 5 bases and J dropped 7 bases, with 14 bases sitting between them. The CDR3 length is 14 residues. The DNA of the CDR3 is TGTGCCAGCAGTTGGCGGGATCGCGGCGGGGAGCTGTTTTTT. This sequence encodes CASSWRDRGGELFF.

This clonotype was detected ten times or more. CDR3 amino acids: CASSHHGLAYEQYF. The CDR3 nucleotides are TGTGCCAGCAGCCACCACGGACTAGCATACGAGCAGTACTTC. The V and J genes are TRBV3-1 and TRBJ2-7; 8 nucleotides line up with TRBD2. This CDR3 contains 14 residues. Germline V gene lookup returns CDR1 LGHDT and CDR2 YNNKEL (reference sequence). The ends lost 3 bases at V and 4 bases at J; junction bases unmatched: 5.

The sample holds a few counts of this clonotype. One base away lies a much larger clone, so this may be a sequencing read error. The chain has TRBV5-1 and TRBJ1-3; D is undetermined. Trimming stripped 1 base from V and 4 bases from J, with 15 bases between. Germline lookup yields CDR1 SGHRS and CDR2 YFSETQ. The CDR3 extends over 16 amino acids. CDR3 sequence: CASSLIAGKFGNTIYF. The CDR3 coding sequence is TGCGCCAGCAGCTTGATTGCAGGAAAATTCGGAAACACCATATATTTT.

The chain combines TRBV11-2 with TRBJ1-5, with D possibly matching TRBD1 (5 bases). Per the germline V gene, CDR1 is SGHAT and CDR2 is FQNNGV. V lost 5 bases and J 7 bases, leaving 21 bases between the germline ends. This CDR3 comprises 16 residues. The DNA of the CDR3 is TGTGCCAGCAGCCCAGAACTCTCAGGGTCGAGGCAGCCCCAGCATTTT. It is translated as CASSPELSGSRQPQHF.

With regard to this clonotype: This may come from a read error, since a much larger clone is one base off. CDR3 coding DNA: TGTGTCAGTAGTACAGGGGGCGACCAGCCCCAGCATTTT. Protein sequence: CVSSTGGDQPQHF. V is TRBV19 and J is TRBJ1-5; 9 bases align to TRBD1. CDR1 LNHDA and CDR2 SQIVND come from the germline V gene (reference sequence). This CDR3 is 13 amino acids long. Supplemented by reference TRBV19 and TRBJ1-5, the full variable domain reads DGGITQSPKYLFRKEGQNVTLSCEQNLNHDAMYWYRQDPGQGLRLIYYSQIVNDFQKGDIAEGYSVSREKKESFPLTVTSAQKNPTAFYLCVSSTGGDQPQHFGDGTRLSIL.

This clonotype has more than one count but fewer than ten. Without the conserved terminal phenylalanine or tryptophan, this CDR3 likely stems from a read error. It is unclear where the CDR3 begins or ends on the DNA, so no DNA is shown, and the CDR3 is as TCRdb lists it. The genes are TRBV7-2 and TRBJ1-1. The CDR3 spans 8 amino acids, including both terminal residues. Germline V gene sequence: CDR1 SGHTA, CDR2 FQGNSA. The CDR3 here is CASSSGLA.

This clonotype has a handful of counts. One end of the junction varies from germline; a read error may be responsible. The chain recombines TRBV10-3 with TRBJ2-7, with D uncertain. CDR1 ENHRY and CDR2 SYGVKD come from the germline V gene. The CDR3 is 16 residues long. CDR3 region: CASSPLGDLTDYEQYF. CDR3 sequence (DNA): TGTGCCAGCAGTCCGTTAGGCGACCTCACAGACTACGAGCAGTACTTC.

This clonotype was observed a handful of times. This clone may be a read error of a much larger clone one base away. The chain recombines TRBV12-3 or TRBV12-4 with TRBJ2-5; D gene unclear. The CDR3 totals 15 residues. Written as DNA, the CDR3 is TGTGCCAGCAGTTTTAGGCAGGCAGCCCAAGGGACCCAGTACTTC. Translated: CASSFRQAAQGTQYF.

This clonotype occurred many times. The chain joins TRBV7-6 to TRBJ1-1, with D perhaps matching TRBD1 (6 bases). Germline V gene data show CDR1 as SGHVS and CDR2 as FNYEAQ. The CDR3 covers 19 residues. The V end lost 3 bases, the J end lost 0 bases, and 23 bases lay between the germline ends. The CDR3 DNA reads TGTGCCAGCAGCTTGATTCCCCCGGGGGCAGGGGCGCTGAACACTGAAGCTTTCTTT. Its protein is CASSLIPPGAGALNTEAFF.

This clonotype occurred a few times. The genes are TRBV6-5 and TRBJ2-7, with D possibly being TRBD2 (6 bases). The V end was cut by 6 bases, the J end by 6 bases, with 15 bases between. The V gene's germline CDR1 is MNHEY and CDR2 SVGAGI. CDR3 length: 13 residues. CDR3 loop: CASSPESRGEQYF. In DNA form, the CDR3 reads TGTGCCAGCAGCCCCGAGTCGCGGGGCGAGCAGTACTTC.

This clonotype was observed many times. The chain couples TRBV7-9 to TRBJ1-1; D is possibly TRBD1 (6 bases). Trimming took 5 bases from V and 3 from J, leaving 22 bases between them. The CDR3 is 17 residues long. Per the germline V gene, CDR1 is SEHNR and CDR2 is FQNEAQ (reference sequence). CDR3 amino acids: CASSPQGKRLGDTEAFF. The DNA of the CDR3 is TGTGCCAGCAGCCCCCAGGGGAAGCGCTTAGGGGACACTGAAGCTTTCTTT. Based on the CDR3 plus reference TRBV7-9 and TRBJ1-1, the full variable domain is DTGVSQNPRHKITKRGQNVTFRCDPISEHNRLYWYRQTLGQGPEFLTYFQNEAQLEKSRLLSDRFSAERPKGSFSTLEIQRTEQGDSAMYLCASSPQGKRLGDTEAFFGQGTRLTVV.

This clonotype was counted ten times or more. The chain joins TRBV10-3 to TRBJ2-7, with no clear D. V gave up 3 bases and J gave up 0 bases, with 12 bases separating them. CDR1 and CDR2 from the germline V gene are ENHRY and SYGVKD. The CDR3 loop spans 15 amino acids. In nucleotides, the CDR3 is TGTGCCATCAGTGACGTGACGGCCAGCTCCTACGAGCAGTACTTC. It encodes CAISDVTASSYEQYF.

V is TRBV20-1 and J is TRBJ2-6; TRBD2 agrees at 8 bases. This CDR3 spans 17 amino acids. J gave up 2 bases and V 5 bases, and 11 bases lay outside the gene matches. Germline V gives CDR1 DFQATT, CDR2 SNEGSKA (reference sequence). CDR3 nucleotide sequence: TGCAGTGCTTTCACTAGGAGCGGGGGTCCTGGGGCCAACGTCCTGACTTTC. Amino acids: CSAFTRSGGPGANVLTF.

This clonotype was counted at least ten times. The V and J genes are TRBV19 and TRBJ1-2; 7 bases fit TRBD1. The junction had 21 bases not matched to a gene; V was cut back by 6 bases and J by 2 bases. The CDR3 length is 19 residues. Germline-derived CDR1 and CDR2 are LNHDA and SQIVND (reference sequence). Here the CDR3 reads CASSQNTGVAGGVNYGYTF. CDR3 DNA: TGTGCCAGTAGCCAGAACACAGGGGTCGCTGGAGGCGTGAACTATGGCTACACCTTC.

This clonotype was seen at least ten times. The V gene is TRBV7-9, the J gene TRBJ2-7; D remains ambiguous. Germline CDR1 is SEHNR and CDR2 is FQNEAQ (reference sequence). CDR3 length: 15 residues. Trimming removed 0 bases at V and 5 bases at J, with 14 bases between. The CDR3 region has the DNA TGTGCCAGCAGCTTAGCGTCCTCGAACCAACACGAGCAGTACTTC. It translates to CASSLASSNQHEQYF.

The CDR3 DNA is TGCGCCAGCAGCGTCGGGACAGGCGATTGGTACGAGCAGTACTTC. It yields the protein CASSVGTGDWYEQYF. This chain connects TRBV5-1 to TRBJ2-7, with 8 bases matching TRBD1. With V trimmed by 4 bases and J by 4 bases, 10 bases remained unmatched. Germline lookup yields CDR1 SGHRS and CDR2 YFSETQ. CDR3 size: 15 residues.

V gene TRBV15 combines with J gene TRBJ2-5; D is unresolved. Trimming pared 1 base from V and 9 bases from J, leaving 18 bases between. The CDR3 is made up of 15 amino acids. The germline gives CDR1 LNHNV, CDR2 YYDKDF (reference sequence). CDR3 region: CATSRGSVSNQPQYF. As DNA, the CDR3 is TGTGCCACCAGCAGAGGTTCTGTTAGCAATCAGCCCCAGTACTTC.

The chain couples TRBV7-9 to TRBJ1-2; tentative D call: TRBD1 (6 bases). CDR1 and CDR2 from the germline V gene are SEHNR and FQNEAQ (reference sequence). There are 13 residues in the CDR3. V gave up 6 bases and J gave up 11 bases, with 19 bases separating them. CDR3: CASSLSETGSYTF. The CDR3 nucleotides read TGTGCCAGCAGTTTATCGGAGACAGGCAGTTACACCTTC.

This clonotype came up many times. The rearrangement joins TRBV7-2 to TRBJ1-3, with 8 bases that match TRBD1. The J segment lost 3 bases and the V segment lost 2 bases, leaving 3 bases of the junction unmatched. Per germline, CDR1 SGHTA and CDR2 FQGNSA. This CDR3 spans 15 amino acids. CDR3: CASSLRGQVGNTIYF. The CDR3 DNA is TGTGCCAGCAGCTTACGGGGACAGGTTGGAAACACCATATATTTT.

This clonotype was seen a handful of times. J is TRBJ1-2 and V is TRBV9; D not certain. The V end lost 7 bases, the J end lost 8 bases, and 9 bases lay between the germline ends. There are 10 residues in the CDR3. The germline V gene has CDR1 SGDLS and CDR2 YYNGEE. The CDR3 coding sequence is TGTGCCAGCTCAGTCCCGGGCTACACCTTC. This translates into CASSVPGYTF.

In the case of this clonotype: Being one base from a much bigger clone, this may be a read error. The chain employs TRBV11-2 and TRBJ2-6; 9 nucleotides line up with TRBD1. This CDR3 has 19 amino acids. With V trimmed by 3 bases and J by 1 base, 10 bases remained unmatched. Germline loops: CDR1 SGHAT, CDR2 FQNNGV. The CDR3 loop reads CASSFKLGQGTSGANVLTF. In DNA, the CDR3 is TGTGCCAGCAGCTTTAAACTCGGACAGGGGACGTCTGGGGCCAACGTCCTGACTTTC.

This rearrangement joins TRBV7-6 to TRBJ1-2; no definite D call. The CDR3 contains 13 residues. Trimming took off 2 bases at V and 8 bases at J, with 12 bases between the two ends. Looked up from germline, CDR1 is SGHVS and CDR2 is FNYEAQ. The CDR3, as DNA: TGTGCCAGCAGCTTACGGAACGCCCAAGGCTACACCTTC. It encodes CASSLRNAQGYTF.

This chain links TRBV20-1 with TRBJ1-2; a weak D match, TRBD1 (6 bases). This CDR3 is 14 amino acids long. Per the germline V gene, CDR1 is DFQATT and CDR2 is SNEGSKA (reference sequence). Trimming left V 3 bases short and J 4 bases short, with 15 bases between. The CDR3 loop reads CSARFDRSFYGYTF. In DNA form, the CDR3 reads TGCAGTGCTAGGTTTGACAGGTCCTTCTATGGCTACACCTTC.

The sample holds a few counts of this clonotype. The chain joins TRBV30 to TRBJ2-3, with D possibly being TRBD2 (5 bases). Per the germline V gene, CDR1 is GTSNPN and CDR2 is SVGIG (reference sequence). V lost 3 bases to trimming and J lost 5 bases, with 12 bases between them. CDR3 length: 13 residues. DNA for the CDR3: TGTGCCTGGAGCGTGCTGGCGGGAGATACGCAGTATTTT. It encodes CAWSVLAGDTQYF.